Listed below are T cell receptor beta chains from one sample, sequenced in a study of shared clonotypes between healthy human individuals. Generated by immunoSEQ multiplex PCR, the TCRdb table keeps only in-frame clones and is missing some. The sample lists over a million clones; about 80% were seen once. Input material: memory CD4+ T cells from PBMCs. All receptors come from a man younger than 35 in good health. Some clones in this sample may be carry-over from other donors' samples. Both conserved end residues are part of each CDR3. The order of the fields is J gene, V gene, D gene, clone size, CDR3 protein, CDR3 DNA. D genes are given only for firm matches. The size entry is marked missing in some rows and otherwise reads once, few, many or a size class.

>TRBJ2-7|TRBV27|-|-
CASSIQAVAYEQYF
TGTGCCAGCAGTATCCAGGCGGTCGCCTACGAGCAGTACTTC
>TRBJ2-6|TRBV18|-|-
CASSPESGANVLTF
TGTGCCAGCTCACCGGAATCTGGGGCCAACGTCCTGACTTTC
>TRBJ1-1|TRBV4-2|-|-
CASSQDFEGSAFF
TGTGCCAGCAGCCAAGATTTCGAGGGATCAGCTTTCTTT
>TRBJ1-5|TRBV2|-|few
CASSEVRGDQPQHF
TGTGCCAGCAGTGAAGTCAGGGGTGATCAGCCCCAGCATTTT
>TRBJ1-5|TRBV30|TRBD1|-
CAWRSRDSGNQPQHF
TGTGCCTGGAGATCCCGGGACAGCGGCAATCAGCCCCAGCATTTT
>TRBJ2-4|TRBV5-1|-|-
CASSLGNRFKGDIQYF
TGCGCCAGCAGCTTGGGGAATCGTTTTAAGGGGGACATTCAGTACTTC
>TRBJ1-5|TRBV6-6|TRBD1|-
CASSSEGAYQPQHF
TGTGCCAGCAGTTCGGAGGGGGCATATCAGCCCCAGCATTTT
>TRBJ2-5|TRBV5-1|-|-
CASSREETQYF
TGCGCCAGCAGTCGGGAAGAGACCCAGTACTTC
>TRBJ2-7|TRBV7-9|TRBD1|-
CASSLGQGFYEQYF
TGTGCCAGCAGCTTAGGACAGGGGTTTTACGAGCAGTACTTC
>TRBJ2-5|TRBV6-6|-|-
CATRDRRGRETQYF
TGTGCCACCAGGGATCGCCGGGGGAGGGAGACCCAGTACTTC
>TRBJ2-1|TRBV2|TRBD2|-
CASSALAGPYNEQFF
TGTGCCAGCAGTGCATTAGCGGGACCTTACAATGAGCAGTTCTTC
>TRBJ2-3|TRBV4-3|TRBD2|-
CASSPRITSGVSTDTQYF
TGCGCCAGCAGCCCACGGATCACTAGCGGGGTTAGCACAGATACGCAGTATTTT
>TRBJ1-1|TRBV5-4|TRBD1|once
CASSSPQTGVTEAFF
TGTGCCAGCAGCTCCCCCCAGACAGGGGTTACTGAAGCTTTCTTT
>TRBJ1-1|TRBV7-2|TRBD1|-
CASSNRGYTEAFF
TGTGCCAGCAGCAACAGGGGCTACACTGAAGCTTTCTTT
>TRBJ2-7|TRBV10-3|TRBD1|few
CAIGGQGAAGRIIDEQYF
TGTGCCATCGGAGGACAGGGGGCGGCCGGGAGGATAATCGACGAGCAGTACTTC
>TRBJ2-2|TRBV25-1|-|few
CASSEFVANTGELFF
TGTGCCAGCAGTGAGTTTGTAGCGAACACCGGGGAGCTGTTTTTT
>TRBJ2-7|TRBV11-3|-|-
CASSRSGPGYEQYF
TGTGCCAGCAGCAGGAGCGGGCCAGGCTACGAGCAGTACTTC
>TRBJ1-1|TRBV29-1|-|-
CSVGFLGTSGTEAFF
TGCAGCGTTGGATTCCTGGGGACATCGGGCACTGAAGCTTTCTTT
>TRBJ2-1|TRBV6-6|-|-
CASSQPGRDYNEQFF
TGTGCCAGCAGTCAGCCGGGACGGGACTACAATGAGCAGTTCTTC
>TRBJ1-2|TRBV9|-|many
CASSVGGVINGYTF
TGTGCCAGCAGCGTAGGAGGTGTTATTAATGGCTACACCTTC
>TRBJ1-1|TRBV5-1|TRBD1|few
CASSNNTGTANTEAFF
TGCGCCAGCAGCAACAACACCGGGACAGCAAACACTGAAGCTTTCTTT
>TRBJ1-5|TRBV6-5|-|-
CASSYGIGQPQHF
TGTGCCAGCAGTTACGGGATCGGTCAGCCCCAGCATTTT